The clone carrying this TCR beta chain was counted between two and nine times. The target antigen is unknown. With 2 bases clipped from V and 5 bases from J, the junction kept 11 bases outside the gene matches. This CDR3 has 16 amino acids. Germline V CDR1 and CDR2: SGHAT, FQNNGV. One heparinised draw, averaging about 116 mL, was taken per donor. Purity (above 95%) was reached by all sorted populations. Sequencing targeted expressed TCRB transcripts, as all isolated RNA had been reverse transcribed. Assay: immunoSEQ multiplex PCR; the TCRdb copy retains only in-frame clones and omits some. The sample records more than 250,000 clones, roughly an eighth being singletons. This sample was included in a study of beta chain features in type 1 diabetes. Study-level points and caveats: Significant though moderate, a shortening of TCRB CDR3s appeared in all four CD4+ subsets of Type 1 diabetes patients.

This TCR was sampled from a young man with type 1 diabetes. Sample: naive CD4+ T cells from blood. The gene calls are TRBV11-2 and TRBJ2-5, with 7 nucleotides matching TRBD1. The CDR3 DNA is TGTGCCAGCAGCTTATATACAGGGGTCGGTGGGGAGACCCAGTACTTC. This encodes CASSLYTGVGGETQYF.